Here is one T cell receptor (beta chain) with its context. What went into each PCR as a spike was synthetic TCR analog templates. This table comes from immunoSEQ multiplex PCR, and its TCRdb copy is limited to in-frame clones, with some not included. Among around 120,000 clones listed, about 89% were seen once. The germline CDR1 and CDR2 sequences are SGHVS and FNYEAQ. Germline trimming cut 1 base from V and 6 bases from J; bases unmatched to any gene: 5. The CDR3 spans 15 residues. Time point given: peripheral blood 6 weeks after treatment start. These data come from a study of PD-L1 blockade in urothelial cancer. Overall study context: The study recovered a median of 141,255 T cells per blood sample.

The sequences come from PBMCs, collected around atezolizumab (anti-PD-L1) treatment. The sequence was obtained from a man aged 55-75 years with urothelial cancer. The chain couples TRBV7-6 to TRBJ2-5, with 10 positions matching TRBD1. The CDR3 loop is CASSLEGQGGKTQYF. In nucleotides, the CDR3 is TGTGCCAGCAGCTTAGAAGGACAGGGGGGAAAGACCCAGTACTTC.